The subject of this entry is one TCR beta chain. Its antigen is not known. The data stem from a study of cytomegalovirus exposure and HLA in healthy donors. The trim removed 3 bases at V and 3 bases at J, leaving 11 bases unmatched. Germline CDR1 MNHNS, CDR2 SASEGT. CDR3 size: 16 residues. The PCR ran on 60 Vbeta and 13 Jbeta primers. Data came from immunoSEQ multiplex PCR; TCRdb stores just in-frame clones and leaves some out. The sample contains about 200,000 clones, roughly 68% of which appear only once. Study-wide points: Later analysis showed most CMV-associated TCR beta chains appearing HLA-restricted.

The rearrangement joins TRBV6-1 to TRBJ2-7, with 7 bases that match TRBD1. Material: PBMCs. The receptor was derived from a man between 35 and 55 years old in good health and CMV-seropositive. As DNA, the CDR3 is TGTGCCAGCAGTGAGCCCGGGACAGCATCCTACTACGAGCAGTACTTC. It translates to CASSEPGTASYYEQYF.